This T cell receptor beta chain was observed in a study of shared clonotypes between healthy human individuals. The overall study: Per-donor plates numbered three CD4 naive, three CD4 memory, two CD8 naive and one CD8 memory. Study-wide results and caveats: Donors were few, which limited the genetic and exposure-history diversity represented.

Regarding this clone: Its target is not known.

Template for every sorted-subset replicate PCR totaled around 200 ng DNA, roughly 30,000 T cell genomes. Using immunoSEQ multiplex PCR, the repertoire was profiled, and TCRdb retains in-frame clones only, with some absent. This sample carries 850,000 to 1,200,000 clones, more than 65% of them seen once, and the ten largest clones take around 1.4%. This CDR3 region has 15 residues. V shed 1 base, J shed 6 bases, and the junction held 8 bases outside the gene matches. CDR1 is MGHRA, CDR2 YSYEKL, per germline. Sample: memory CD4+ T cells sorted from blood. Subset given: CD45RA-negative fraction. The chain combines TRBV4-1 with TRBJ2-7; 8 positions agree with TRBD1. The TCR originated in a man between 18 and 29 years old in good health. The CDR3 sequence is CASSQVDRGRVEQYF. The CDR3 nucleotides are TGCGCCAGCAGCCAAGTCGACAGGGGTAGAGTCGAGCAGTACTTC.